This is a list of T cell receptor beta chains from one sample in a study of cytomegalovirus exposure and HLA in healthy donors. TCRdb's table, derived via immunoSEQ multiplex PCR, lists solely in-frame clones and lacks some. The top ten hold roughly 5.1% of the sample, which has about 97,000 clones, 81% seen once. The source material was PBMCs. Receptors originate from a man in his forties or fifties in good health and CMV-seropositive. Each CDR3 is given without its conserved first and last residue.

V: TRBV5-4; length: 13; CDR3: ASSFGTGATDTQY
V: TRBV28; length: 12; CDR3: ASSSDRRGIWAF
V: TRBV4-1; length: 11; CDR3: ASSQDRSYEQY
V: TRBV5-1; length: 14; CDR3: ASSASPLTAGNEQF
V: TRBV5-1; length: 15; CDR3: ASSFEGIGAGANGLT
V: TRBV28; length: 14; CDR3: ASSLAAGASGNTIY
V: TRBV19; length: 14; CDR3: ASSIDPGQGRNEQF
V: TRBV7-9; length: 14; CDR3: ASSLALRQPRDGYT
V: TRBV5-1; length: 13; CDR3: ASSFPLSSYNEQF
V: TRBV5-4; length: 13; CDR3: ASSSRDRGYNEQF
V: TRBV6-6; length: 13; CDR3: ASSRTGDTGNTIY
V: TRBV5-1; length: 12; CDR3: ASSLWGLGTEAF
V: TRBV11-3; length: 10; CDR3: ASSSSLHEQY
V: TRBV19; length: 11; CDR3: ASREEGANVLT
V: TRBV27; length: 12; CDR3: ASSFAGVETEAF
V: TRBV6-1; length: 10; CDR3: ASRQGDYGYT
V: TRBV4-1; length: 13; CDR3: ASSPRQGLGTEAF
V: TRBV28; length: 10; CDR3: ASSLGDLEAF
V: TRBV11-3; length: 12; CDR3: ASSPGGMNTEAF
V: TRBV2; length: 14; CDR3: ASSLGMGQGNQPQH
V: TRBV2; length: 8; CDR3: ASREYEQY
V: TRBV30; length: 14; CDR3: AWSVPSRGGRGEQF
V: TRBV2; length: 9; CDR3: ASTGGGEQY
V: TRBV2; length: 13; CDR3: ASSLRGQGINEQF
V: TRBV10-2; length: 12; CDR3: ASVLAGGPNEQY
V: TRBV10-3; length: 11; CDR3: AISGLAGDTQY
V: TRBV12-1; length: 11; CDR3: ASTTGRHTEAF
V: TRBV4-1; length: 13; CDR3: ASSQVQGGNQPQH
V: TRBV28; length: 11; CDR3: ASSLEMNTEAF
V: TRBV6-1; length: 12; CDR3: ASSEQGVSEGYT
V: TRBV27; length: 13; CDR3: ASRPGSRGDQPQH
V: TRBV12-5; length: 12; CDR3: ASGLVIGGSEAF
V: TRBV30; length: 13; CDR3: AWSVGGAGGETQY
V: TRBV10-2; length: 12; CDR3: ASSPIGQDYGYT
V: TRBV5-6; length: 13; CDR3: ASSQTGIGQAEAF
V: TRBV6-5; length: 13; CDR3: ASSYKASITGELF
V: TRBV6-1; length: 12; CDR3: ASSERRQAGELF
V: TRBV29-1; length: 10; CDR3: SATLGDGELF
V: TRBV10-3; length: 12; CDR3: AIGATGPAQPQH
V: TRBV5-4; length: 11; CDR3: ASSRGQIYGYT
V: TRBV29-1; length: 12; CDR3: SVSPTGNTGELF
V: TRBV12-1; length: 14; CDR3: ASVASGNRQNTEAF
V: TRBV28; length: 10; CDR3: ASSDDRVKYY
V: TRBV30; length: 11; CDR3: AWSLGQAYGYT
V: TRBV6-5; length: 11; CDR3: ASSSGPPDEAF
V: TRBV6-1; length: 11; CDR3: ASSVSNTGWQF
V: TRBV6-1; length: 13; CDR3: ASSETRGGNEKLF
V: TRBV5-1; length: 13; CDR3: ASSLASGGAETQY
V: TRBV28; length: 13; CDR3: ASSSGYPSGNTIY
V: TRBV5-5; length: 10; CDR3: ASSTGLSEQY
V: TRBV7-6; length: 12; CDR3: ASSLDDIYNEQF
V: TRBV28; length: 10; CDR3: ASSTTAKTQH
V: TRBV28; length: 13; CDR3: ASSSPGVSGNTIY